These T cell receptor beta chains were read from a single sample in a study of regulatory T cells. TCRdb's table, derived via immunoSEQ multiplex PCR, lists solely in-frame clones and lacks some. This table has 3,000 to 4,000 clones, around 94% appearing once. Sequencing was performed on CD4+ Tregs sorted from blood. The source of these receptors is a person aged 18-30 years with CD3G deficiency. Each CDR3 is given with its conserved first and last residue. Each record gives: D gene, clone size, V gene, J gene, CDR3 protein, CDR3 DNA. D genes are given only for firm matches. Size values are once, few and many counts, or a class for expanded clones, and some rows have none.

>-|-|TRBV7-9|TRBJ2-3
CASSFVWSDTQYF
TGTGCCAGCAGCTTCGTCTGGAGCGATACGCAGTATTTT
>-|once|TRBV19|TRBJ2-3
CASSIGDTQYF
TGTGCCAGTAGTATTGGGGATACGCAGTATTTT
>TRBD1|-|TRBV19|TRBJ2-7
CASSPTGAFYEQYF
TGTGCCAGTAGTCCGACAGGGGCCTTCTACGAGCAGTACTTC
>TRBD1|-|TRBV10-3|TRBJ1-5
CAIRRQGAGVGNQPQHF
TGTGCCATCAGACGACAGGGGGCAGGTGTCGGCAATCAGCCCCAGCATTTT
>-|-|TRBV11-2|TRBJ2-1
CASSPGSTISYNEQFF
TGTGCCAGCAGCCCCGGATCAACGATCTCCTACAATGAGCAGTTCTTC
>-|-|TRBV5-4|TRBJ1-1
CASSSGRAAKIEAFF
TGTGCCAGCAGTTCCGGTCGGGCCGCCAAAATTGAAGCTTTCTTT
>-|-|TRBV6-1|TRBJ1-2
CASSTRAYGYTF
TGTGCCAGCAGTACCCGGGCCTATGGCTACACCTTC
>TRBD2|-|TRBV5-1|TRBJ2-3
CASSLAGRLRDTQYF
TGCGCCAGCAGCTTGGCCGGGAGGTTAAGAGATACGCAGTATTTT
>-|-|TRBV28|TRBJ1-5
CASSGGGSNQPQHF
TGTGCCAGCAGTGGCGGAGGTAGCAATCAGCCCCAGCATTTT
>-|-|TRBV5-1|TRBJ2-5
CASSLGGGFQETQYF
TGCGCCAGCAGCTTGGGGGGAGGCTTCCAAGAGACCCAGTACTTC
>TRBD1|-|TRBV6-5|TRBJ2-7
CASRFRDRAAYEQYF
TGTGCCAGCAGATTCCGGGACAGGGCCGCCTACGAGCAGTACTTC
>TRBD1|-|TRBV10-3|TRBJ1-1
CAISRSRGLRTEAFF
TGTGCCATCAGTCGGAGCAGGGGGCTACGCACTGAAGCTTTCTTT
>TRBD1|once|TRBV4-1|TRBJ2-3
CASSLTGQGADTQYF
TGCGCCAGCAGCCTCACCGGACAGGGGGCAGATACGCAGTATTTT
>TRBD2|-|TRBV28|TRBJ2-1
CASRVAGASYNEQFF
TGTGCCAGCAGGGTAGCGGGGGCGTCCTACAATGAGCAGTTCTTC
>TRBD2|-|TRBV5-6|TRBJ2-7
CASSLRYWTSGGEQYF
TGTGCCAGCAGCTTGAGGTACTGGACTAGCGGGGGCGAGCAGTACTTC
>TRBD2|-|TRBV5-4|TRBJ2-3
CASSFGGGRGTNTQYF
TGTGCCAGCAGCTTCGGGGGGGGCAGAGGGACGAATACGCAGTATTTT
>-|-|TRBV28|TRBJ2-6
CASSFGGAGANVLTF
TGTGCCAGCAGTTTTGGGGGTGCTGGGGCCAACGTCCTGACTTTC
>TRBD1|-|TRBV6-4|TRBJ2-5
CASSAPGTEETQYF
TGTGCCAGCAGTGCCCCCGGGACAGAAGAGACCCAGTACTTC
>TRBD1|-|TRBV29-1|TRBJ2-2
CSVETGSRRELFF
TGCAGCGTTGAGACAGGGAGTAGGAGGGAGCTGTTTTTT
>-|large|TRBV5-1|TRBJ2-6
CASSLGPQGTGANVLTF
TGCGCCAGCAGCTTGGGACCTCAGGGGACTGGGGCCAACGTCCTGACTTTC
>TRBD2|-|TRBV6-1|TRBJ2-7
CASRGGVEQYF
TGTGCCAGCAGGGGAGGGGTCGAGCAGTACTTC
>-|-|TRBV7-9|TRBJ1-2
CASSRGVNYGYTF
TGTGCCAGCAGCCGGGGGGTTAACTATGGCTACACCTTC
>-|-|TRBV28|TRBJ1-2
CASSSTGVPNYGYTF
TGTGCCAGCAGTTCCACAGGAGTACCTAACTATGGCTACACCTTC
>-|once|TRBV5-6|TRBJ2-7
CASSLDPQTHYEQYF
TGTGCCAGCAGCTTGGACCCCCAGACACACTACGAGCAGTACTTC
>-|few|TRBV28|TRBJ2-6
CASVQSGANVLTF
TGTGCCAGCGTACAATCTGGGGCCAACGTCCTGACTTTC
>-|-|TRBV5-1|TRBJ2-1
CASSSLGVEQFF
TGCGCCAGCAGCTCGTTAGGGGTTGAGCAGTTCTTC
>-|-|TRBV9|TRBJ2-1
CASSVVGTAYNEQFF
TGTGCCAGCAGCGTAGTCGGGACGGCCTACAATGAGCAGTTCTTC
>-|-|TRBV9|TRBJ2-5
CASSALSRETQYF
TGTGCCAGCAGCGCCCTTAGTAGAGAGACCCAGTACTTC
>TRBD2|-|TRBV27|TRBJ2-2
CATRSNTAGGGGIGELFF
TGTGCCACCCGAAGTAACACGGCCGGTGGCGGGGGGATCGGGGAGCTGTTTTTT
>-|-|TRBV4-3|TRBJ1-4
CASSRDRATNEKLFF
TGCGCCAGCAGTCGTGACCGTGCAACTAATGAAAAACTGTTTTTT
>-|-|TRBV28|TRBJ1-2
CASSLSEGAGGYTF
TGTGCCAGCAGTTTATCAGAGGGCGCCGGTGGCTACACCTTC
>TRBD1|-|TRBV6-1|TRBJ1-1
CASEGQHTEAFF
TGTGCCAGCGAGGGACAGCACACTGAAGCTTTCTTT